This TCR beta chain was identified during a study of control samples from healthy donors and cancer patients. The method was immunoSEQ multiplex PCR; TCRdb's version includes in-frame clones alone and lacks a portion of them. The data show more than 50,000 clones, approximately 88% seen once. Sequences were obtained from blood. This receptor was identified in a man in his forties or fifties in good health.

The CDR3 here is CATAGVYEQYF. CDR3 bases: TGTGCCACCGCGGGGGTTTACGAGCAGTACTTC. The chain has TRBV19 and TRBJ2-7; 7 nucleotides line up with TRBD2. Germline values: CDR1 LNHDA, CDR2 SQIVND (reference sequence). The CDR3 has 11 amino acids. V lost 10 bases to trimming and J lost 4 bases; unmatched junction nucleotides: 4.